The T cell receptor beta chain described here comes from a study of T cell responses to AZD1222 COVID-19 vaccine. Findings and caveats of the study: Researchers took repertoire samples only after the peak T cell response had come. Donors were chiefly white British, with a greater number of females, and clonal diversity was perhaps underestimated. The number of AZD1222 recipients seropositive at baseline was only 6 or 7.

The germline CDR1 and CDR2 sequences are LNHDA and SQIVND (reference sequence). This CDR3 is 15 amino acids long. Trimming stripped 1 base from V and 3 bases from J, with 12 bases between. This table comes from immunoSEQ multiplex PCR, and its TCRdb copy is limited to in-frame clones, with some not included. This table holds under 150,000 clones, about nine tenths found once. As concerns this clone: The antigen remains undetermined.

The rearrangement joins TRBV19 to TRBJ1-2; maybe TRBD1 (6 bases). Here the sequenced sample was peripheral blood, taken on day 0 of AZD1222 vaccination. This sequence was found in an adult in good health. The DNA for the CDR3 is TGTGCCAGTAGTATAGCTCGGGGGGCGGACTATGGCTACACCTTC. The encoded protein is CASSIARGADYGYTF.